This T cell receptor beta chain is from a study of neurological immune-mediated disorders. Study-wide results and caveats: The most TCR clonal expansion was seen in HTLV-1-associated myelopathy, and the least was seen in multiple sclerosis, which fell below healthy controls. The absence of shared CDR3 amino acid sequences among expanded clones across subjects suggests private repertoires in all groups.

The cDNA came from 5'RACE, which used 10-nucleotide random UMIs. From 15-18 subjects, every sequencing run obtained over 200 million TCR-beta sequences. A single record per CDR3 protein comes from TCRdb applying MiXCR to the 5' RACE reads. The sample has some 37,000 distinct CDR3 sequences; 4.8% are singletons. The CDR3 contains 15 residues. Per germline, CDR1 DFQATT and CDR2 SNEGSKA (reference sequence). The V end was cut by 3 bases, the J end by 4 bases, with 16 bases between. This clonotype was counted ten times or more. Its antigen is not identified. The specimen was CD4+ T cells from blood. The rearrangement uses TRBV20-1 and TRBJ1-5; the D gene is possibly TRBD1 (5 bases). The receptor's source is a young man in good health. In DNA form, the CDR3 reads TGCAGTGCTAGGGCGCCAGGGACCGAGAATCAGCCCCAGCATTTT. Amino acids: CSARAPGTENQPQHF.